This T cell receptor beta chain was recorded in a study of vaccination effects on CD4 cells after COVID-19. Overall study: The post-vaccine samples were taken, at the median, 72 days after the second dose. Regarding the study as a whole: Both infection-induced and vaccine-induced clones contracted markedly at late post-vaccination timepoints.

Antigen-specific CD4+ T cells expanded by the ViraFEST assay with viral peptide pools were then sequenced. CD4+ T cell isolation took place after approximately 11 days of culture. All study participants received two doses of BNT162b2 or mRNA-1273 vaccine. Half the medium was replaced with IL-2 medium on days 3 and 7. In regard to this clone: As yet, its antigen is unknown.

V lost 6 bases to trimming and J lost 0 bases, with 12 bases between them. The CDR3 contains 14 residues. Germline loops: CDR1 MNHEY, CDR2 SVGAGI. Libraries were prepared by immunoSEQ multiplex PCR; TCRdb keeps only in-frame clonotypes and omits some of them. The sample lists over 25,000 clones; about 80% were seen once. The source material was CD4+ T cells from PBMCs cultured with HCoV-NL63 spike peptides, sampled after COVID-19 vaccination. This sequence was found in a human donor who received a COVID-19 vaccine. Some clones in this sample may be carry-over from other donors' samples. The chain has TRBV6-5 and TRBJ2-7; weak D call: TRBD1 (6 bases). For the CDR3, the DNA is TGTGCCAGCAGGAGGACAGAACCCTCCTACGAGCAGTACGTC. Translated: CASRRTEPSYEQYV.